This T cell receptor (beta chain) was recorded in a study of CD8+ T cells in alopecia areata. Background on the study: Treated patients were dosed with oral tofacitinib, taking 5 to 10 mg twice daily.

Reverse transcribed after extraction, RNA yielded cDNA as the sequencing template. Profiled with immunoSEQ multiplex PCR; TCRdb holds only in-frame clones, not every one. The sample carries over 150,000 clones, approximately 55% recorded once. The germline V gene encodes CDR1 LGHNT and CDR2 FRNRAP. V trimming: 3 bases; J trimming: 0 bases; junction bases outside the gene matches: 2. The CDR3 is made up of 15 amino acids. Treatment here: oral pan-JAK inhibitor, 5-10 mg twice daily. This clone was observed a handful of times. Its specificity is unknown. Study-wide results and caveats: Under tofacitinib, fewer expanded CD8+ clones appeared among the top 100 scalp clones. Many expanded lesional clones persisted during tofacitinib (in both scalp and blood).

This sequence was found in a human donor with alopecia areata. Here the sequenced sample was CD8+ T cells sorted from blood, taken at week 24, from a patient treated with tofacitinib. This rearrangement joins TRBV12-5 to TRBJ1-1; TRBD1 matches at 9 bases. The CDR3 sequence: CASGFRTGVNTEAFF. As DNA, the CDR3 is TGTGCTAGTGGTTTCAGGACAGGGGTGAACACTGAAGCTTTCTTT. Drawing the rest from reference TRBV12-5 and TRBJ1-1, the complete variable domain is DARVTQTPRHKVTEMGQEVTMRCQPILGHNTVFWYRQTMMQGLELLAYFRNRAPLDDSGMPKDRFSAEMPDATLATLKIQPSEPRDSAVYFCASGFRTGVNTEAFFGQGTRLTVV.